A single TCR beta chain is shown here with its context. This entry is derived from a study of blood T cell repertoires in COVID-19. Study details: Researchers got acute and convalescent COVID-19 samples from the United States, Italy and Spain.

In the original workflow: Estimated nucleated cell counts came from reference gene primer amplification. Only in-frame clones appear in the TCRdb table, and some are missing; sequencing was by immunoSEQ multiplex PCR. V, J and clone size derive from that table, while D and trimming were established from the DNA sequence. The data contain roughly 32,000 clones, 80% to 95% of them seen just once; the ten biggest clones take up approximately 0.88%. V was pared by 1 base and J by 4 bases, with 8 bases between. The CDR3 totals 13 residues. The germline V gene encodes CDR1 SGHNT and CDR2 YYREEE (reference sequence).

Sequenced sample: peripheral blood. This receptor was obtained from a male donor with active COVID-19. The genes are TRBV5-4 and TRBJ1-2, with D perhaps TRBD1 (6 bases). This CDR3 reads CASSLSGAYGYTF. Here the CDR3 DNA reads TGTGCCAGCAGCTTGTCAGGGGCCTATGGCTACACCTTC.